This passage covers 28 T cell receptor beta chains from one sample sequenced in a study of early T cells in non-severe SARS-CoV-2 infection. One entry per CDR3 protein results from TCRdb running MiXCR on the 5' RACE reads. The sample holds about 56,000 distinct CDR3 sequences, more than 9% seen once. Sequencing was performed on whole blood. These receptors were obtained from an adult who was a healthcare worker with PCR-confirmed SARS-CoV-2 infection or an uninfected control (not recorded which).

Many counts were recorded for this clonotype. V is TRBV7-6 and J is TRBJ2-5; 9 bases align to TRBD1. CDR3 length: 16 residues. J lost 6 bases, V lost 1 base, and 9 bases had no gene match. The germline CDR1 and CDR2 sequences are SGHVS and FNYEAQ. CDR3 residues: CASSLEPGQGRQTQYF. As DNA, the CDR3 is TGTGCCAGCAGCTTAGAACCGGGACAGGGCCGGCAGACCCAGTACTTC. Combining the CDR3 with reference TRBV7-6 and TRBJ2-5 gives the whole variable domain GAGVSQSPRYKVTKRGQDVALRCDPISGHVSLYWYRQALGQGPEFLTYFNYEAQQDKSGLPNDRFSAERPEGSISTLTIQRTEQRDSAMYRCASSLEPGQGRQTQYFGPGTRLLVL.

This clonotype has just a few counts. J is TRBJ2-3 and V is TRBV7-6; 10 nucleotides line up with TRBD2. Germline V gene lookup returns CDR1 SGHVS and CDR2 FNYEAQ. J lost 6 bases, V lost 4 bases, and 10 bases had no gene match. The CDR3 extends over 16 amino acids. CDR3 residues: CASSSRLAGYMDTQYF. The CDR3 nucleotides are TGTGCCAGCAGCTCACGACTAGCGGGTTATATGGATACGCAGTATTTT.

This clonotype was detected ten times or more. The rearrangement links TRBV4-1 to TRBJ1-2; D uncertain. The CDR3 loop spans 14 amino acids. V was shortened by 3 bases and J by 4 bases, with 12 bases between the two germline ends. Germline CDR1 and CDR2: MGHRA and YSYEKL. The CDR3 DNA follows: TGCGCCAGCAGCCAGACGGAGTCGATCTATGGCTACACCTTC. It translates to CASSQTESIYGYTF.

This clonotype was counted a few times. The chain employs TRBV5-4 and TRBJ2-7; TRBD1 aligns across 7 bases. Germline V gene sequence: CDR1 SGHNT, CDR2 YYREEE (reference sequence). V lost 4 bases and J lost 2; bases outside the gene matches: 6. This CDR3 has 14 residues. The CDR3 DNA reads as TGTGCCAGCAGCCTCCTACAGGGGACCTACGAGCAGTACTTC. Its protein product is CASSLLQGTYEQYF.

This clonotype was seen a handful of times. This chain joins TRBV12-3 or TRBV12-4 and TRBJ1-6; weak D call: TRBD1 (5 bases). The CDR3 contains 15 residues. Deletions cut 3 bases from V and 7 bases from J, with 13 bases between. In DNA, the CDR3 is TGTGCCAGCAGTTTTGAACGGCAGGGAAATTCACCCCTCCACTTT. Amino acids: CASSFERQGNSPLHF.

This clonotype was recorded many times. The genes are TRBV24-1 and TRBJ2-1; 9 positions agree with TRBD2. Germline CDR1 and CDR2: KGHDR and SFDVKD. The length of the CDR3 is 17 residues. Germline trimming cut 1 base from V and 0 bases from J; bases unmatched to any gene: 3. The CDR3 sequence is CATSDLGAGGSYNEQFF. In DNA, the CDR3 is TGTGCCACCAGTGATTTAGGAGCGGGAGGCTCCTACAATGAGCAGTTCTTC.

This clonotype was detected ten times or more. The chain has TRBV3-1 and TRBJ2-7; 9 nucleotides match TRBD1. Losses at the gene ends were 4 bases for V and 6 bases for J; bases not matched to a gene: 10. CDR1 is LGHDT and CDR2 is YNNKEL in the germline V gene (reference sequence). CDR3 length: 15 amino acids. This CDR3 reads CASSRAGTGLAEQYF. The CDR3 DNA reads TGTGCCAGCAGCCGCGCCGGGACAGGGCTAGCCGAGCAGTACTTC.

This clonotype was counted at least ten times. The chain recombines TRBV2 with TRBJ2-1; the D gene is possibly TRBD1 (6 bases). Germline CDR1 reads SNHLY; CDR2 reads FYNNEI. Trimming took 5 bases from V and 4 from J, leaving 12 bases between them. CDR3 length equals 14 residues. The CDR3 sequence: CASSPLDRYNEQFF. In DNA, the CDR3 is TGTGCCAGCAGTCCACTTGACAGGTACAATGAGCAGTTCTTC.

This clonotype was observed at least ten times. The chain carries TRBV7-9 and TRBJ2-5; 10 bases match TRBD2. The V gene's germline CDR1 is SEHNR and CDR2 FQNEAQ (reference sequence). V lost 5 bases, J lost 2 bases, and 5 bases stayed unmatched. The CDR3 runs to 15 residues. The CDR3 sequence is CASSPLAGAQETQYF. CDR3 nucleotides: TGTGCCAGCAGCCCGCTAGCGGGGGCACAAGAGACCCAGTACTTC.

This clonotype has just a few counts. V is TRBV7-2 and J is TRBJ2-1; weak D call: TRBD2 (5 bases). The CDR3 extends over 15 amino acids. Trimming shortened V by 6 bases and J by 2 bases, and 14 bases separated the two germline ends. Germline V gene sequence: CDR1 SGHTA, CDR2 FQGNSA. The CDR3 region is CASRIGGGPYNEQFF. DNA for the CDR3: TGTGCCAGCAGAATCGGAGGCGGCCCCTACAATGAGCAGTTCTTC.

The CDR3 DNA is TGTGCCAGCAGCGTGGGGGCATTAGCGGGACTCTACGAGCAGTACTTC. It translates to CASSVGALAGLYEQYF. The V gene is TRBV9, the J gene TRBJ2-7; 8 bases line up with TRBD2. The CDR3 spans 16 residues. V was pared by 2 bases and J by 3 bases, with 10 bases of the junction left unmatched. The V gene's germline CDR1 is SGDLS and CDR2 YYNGEE.

This clonotype was detected only a few times. This chain joins TRBV7-2 and TRBJ1-1, with 12 nucleotides matching TRBD1. The CDR3 consists of 19 residues. J lost 7 bases, V lost 1 base, and 16 bases had no gene match. From germline, CDR1 is SGHTA and CDR2 FQGNSA. The CDR3 loop is CASSLGSGTGGAKIGEAFF. The CDR3 DNA reads as TGTGCCAGCAGCTTAGGCTCGGGGACAGGGGGCGCGAAGATAGGTGAAGCTTTCTTT. The whole variable domain, remainder taken from reference TRBV7-2 and TRBJ1-1, is GAGVSQSPSNKVTEKGKDVELRCDPISGHTALYWYRQSLGQGLEFLIYFQGNSAPDKSGLPSDRFSAERTGGSVSTLTIQRTQQEDSAVYLCASSLGSGTGGAKIGEAFFGQGTRLTVV.

The gene calls are TRBV6-2 or TRBV6-3 and TRBJ2-3; 10 bases align to TRBD2. The CDR3 covers 16 residues. J was trimmed by 3 bases and V by 5 bases; bases with no gene match: 8. The germline gives CDR1 MNHEY, CDR2 SVGEGT. CDR3: CASSLEAGGSTDTQYF. CDR3 in DNA: TGTGCCAGCAGTCTCGAAGCGGGAGGGAGTACAGATACGCAGTATTTT.

This clonotype has a handful of counts. The chain links TRBV20-1 to TRBJ1-1, with a weak D call TRBD1 (5 bases). V gave up 8 bases and J gave up 0 bases, with 13 bases separating them. The CDR3 spans 13 residues. The V gene's germline CDR1 is DFQATT and CDR2 SNEGSKA (reference sequence). CDR3 in amino acids: CSPTGTMNTEAFF. The CDR3 region has the DNA TGCAGTCCCACCGGGACGATGAACACTGAAGCTTTCTTT.

The genes are TRBV7-2 and TRBJ1-1; D call uncertain. This CDR3 contains 14 residues. Between the trimmed V and J ends, which lost 6 bases and 2 bases, there was a span of 13 bases. The germline V gene encodes CDR1 SGHTA and CDR2 FQGNSA. For the CDR3, the DNA is TGTGCCAGCAGGGGGATATTAAGAAACACTGAAGCTTTCTTT. This gives the protein CASRGILRNTEAFF.

This clonotype was detected only a few times. The chain is built from TRBV11-2 and TRBJ2-7; 10 bases agree with TRBD2. CDR1 is SGHAT, CDR2 FQNNGV, per germline. The CDR3 spans 18 residues. The trim removed 6 bases at V and 2 bases at J, leaving 16 bases unmatched. CDR3 bases: TGTGCCAGCAGTGGACCCCGGACTAGCGGAGGATGGCCCTACGAGCAGTACTTC. It is translated as CASSGPRTSGGWPYEQYF.

This sequence joins TRBV23-1 and TRBJ2-5, with D perhaps assigned TRBD1 or TRBD2 (5 bases each). TRBV23-1 counts as an open reading frame of uncertain function. Trimming left V 2 bases short and J 4 bases short, with 17 bases between. The CDR3 runs to 16 residues. The CDR3 spells CASSQPPGRPGETQYF. CDR3 coding DNA: TGCGCCAGCAGTCAACCACCGGGACGGCCAGGAGAGACCCAGTACTTC.

This clonotype was observed a handful of times. The gene calls are TRBV12-3 or TRBV12-4 and TRBJ1-5; D is undetermined. This CDR3 region has 15 residues. Trimming removed 2 bases from V and 2 bases from J, with 10 bases in between. This CDR3 reads CASSLLGFGNQPQHF. The CDR3, as DNA: TGTGCCAGCAGTTTATTGGGATTTGGCAATCAGCCCCAGCATTTT.

This clonotype was observed a few times. This chain links TRBV7-2 with TRBJ2-5; 10 nucleotides match TRBD2. V shed 5 bases and J 3 bases; nucleotides not matched to a gene: 15. The CDR3 has 18 residues. The germline CDR1 and CDR2 sequences are SGHTA and FQGNSA. The CDR3 reads CASSREGSSGSVEETQYF. The CDR3 DNA reads as TGTGCCAGCAGCAGGGAGGGATCTAGCGGGAGTGTTGAAGAGACCCAGTACTTC.

The chain couples TRBV7-2 to TRBJ1-2; TRBD1 matches at 8 bases. The germline V gene encodes CDR1 SGHTA and CDR2 FQGNSA. The CDR3 runs to 16 residues. Trimming at V came to 5 bases and at J to 1 base, leaving 9 bases not matched to a gene. This CDR3 reads CASSIPGTGINYGYTF. The CDR3 DNA is TGTGCCAGCAGCATTCCCGGGACAGGAATTAACTATGGCTACACCTTC.

This chain connects TRBV30 to TRBJ2-2; D not resolved. Germline CDR1 reads GTSNPN; CDR2 reads SVGIG (reference sequence). V was clipped by 3 bases and J by 6 bases, with 14 bases between them. The CDR3 sequence is 14 residues long. The CDR3 is CAWRLRSGAGELFF. Written as DNA, the CDR3 is TGTGCCTGGAGACTAAGGTCTGGGGCCGGGGAGCTGTTTTTT.

There are many counts of this clonotype. This chain joins TRBV29-1 and TRBJ2-7; D is possibly TRBD1 (6 bases). The V gene's germline CDR1 is SQVTM and CDR2 ANQGSEA. This CDR3 has 13 amino acids. The germline V and J ends were trimmed by 6 bases and 6 bases, with 18 bases remaining between them. CDR3 sequence (DNA): TGCAGCGTCAGATACGACAGGCTCTCCGAGCAGTACTTC. This sequence encodes CSVRYDRLSEQYF.

The V gene is TRBV4-1, the J gene TRBJ2-1, with D tentatively TRBD1 or TRBD2 (6 bases each). The CDR3 extends over 15 amino acids. V lost 11 bases to trimming and J lost 2 bases, with 19 bases between them. Germline CDR1 reads MGHRA; CDR2 reads YSYEKL. The CDR3 region has the DNA TGCGCCGGGGGGCGGCCGGTTTCTGCCTACAATGAGCAGTTCTTC. The encoded protein is CAGGRPVSAYNEQFF.

In its sample, this clonotype was seen many times. The chain recombines TRBV7-8 with TRBJ2-7; 9 nucleotides line up with TRBD2. This CDR3 region has 16 residues. V shed 5 bases and J 0 bases; nucleotides not matched to a gene: 8. CDR1 is SGHVS and CDR2 is FQNEAQ in the germline V gene. The CDR3 spells CASSPWASGASYEQYF. CDR3 DNA: TGTGCCAGCAGCCCGTGGGCTAGCGGGGCCTCCTACGAGCAGTACTTC.

This clonotype showed up many times. The rearrangement links TRBV29-1 to TRBJ2-3; D uncertain. V was cut by 4 bases and J by 4 bases, with 15 bases left in between. CDR1 and CDR2 (germline): SQVTM, ANQGSEA. There are 14 residues in the CDR3. In DNA form, the CDR3 reads TGCAGCGTTGCCCTTAACCTCGGCTCAGATACGCAGTATTTT. Translated, it gives CSVALNLGSDTQYF.

This clonotype showed up just a few times. This chain joins TRBV29-1 and TRBJ1-1; D remains ambiguous. V lost 0 bases and J lost 7, with 9 bases in between. Per germline, CDR1 SQVTM and CDR2 ANQGSEA. This CDR3 has 12 amino acids. This CDR3 is CSVEDFYVEAFF. The CDR3 nucleotides are TGCAGCGTTGAAGATTTTTACGTTGAAGCTTTCTTT.

This clonotype was counted many times. The CDR3 loop reads CATSRPLGGSSYGYTF. In DNA, the CDR3 is TGTGCCACCAGCAGACCATTAGGGGGTTCTAGCTATGGCTACACCTTC. V is TRBV15 and J is TRBJ1-2; maybe TRBD1 (6 bases). Germline V CDR1 and CDR2: LNHNV, YYDKDF (reference sequence). This CDR3 comprises 16 residues. Trimming stripped 2 bases from V and 4 bases from J, with 17 bases between.

The rearrangement joins TRBV7-9 to TRBJ2-7; D gene ambiguous. Looked up from germline, CDR1 is SEHNR and CDR2 is FQNEAQ (reference sequence). Trimming cost V 5 bases and J 6 bases, with 11 bases left between them. CDR3 length: 12 amino acids. The CDR3 region is CASSPERREQYF. CDR3 nucleotide sequence: TGTGCCAGCAGCCCAGAACGGCGCGAGCAGTACTTC.